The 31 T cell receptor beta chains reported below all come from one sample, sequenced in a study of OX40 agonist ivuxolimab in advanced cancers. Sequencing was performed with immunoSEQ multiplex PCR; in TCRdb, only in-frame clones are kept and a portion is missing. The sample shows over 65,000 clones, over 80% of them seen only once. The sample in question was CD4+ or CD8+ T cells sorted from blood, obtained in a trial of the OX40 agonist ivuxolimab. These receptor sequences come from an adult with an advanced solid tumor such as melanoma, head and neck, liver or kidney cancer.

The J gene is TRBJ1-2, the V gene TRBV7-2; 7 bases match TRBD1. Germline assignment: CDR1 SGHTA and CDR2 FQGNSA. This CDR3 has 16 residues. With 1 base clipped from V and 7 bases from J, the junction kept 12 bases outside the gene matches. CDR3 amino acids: CASSLGPMGQGVGYTF. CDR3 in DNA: TGTGCCAGCAGCTTAGGGCCGATGGGGCAGGGGGTTGGCTACACCTTC.

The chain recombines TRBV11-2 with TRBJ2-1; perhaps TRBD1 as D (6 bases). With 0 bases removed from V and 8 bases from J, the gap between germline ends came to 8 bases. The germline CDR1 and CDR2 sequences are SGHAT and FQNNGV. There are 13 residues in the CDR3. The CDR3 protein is CASSLDRGDEQFF. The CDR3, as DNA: TGTGCCAGCAGCTTAGACAGGGGTGATGAGCAGTTCTTC.

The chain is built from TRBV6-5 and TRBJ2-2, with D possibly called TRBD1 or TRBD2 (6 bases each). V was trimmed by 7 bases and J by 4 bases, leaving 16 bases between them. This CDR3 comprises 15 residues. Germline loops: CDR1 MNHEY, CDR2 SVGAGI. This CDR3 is CASTSGGRPTGELFF. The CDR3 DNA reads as TGTGCCAGCACCTCCGGGGGCAGACCCACCGGGGAGCTGTTTTTT.

CDR3 in DNA: TGTGCCACCAGCAGGGCCGGGACAGGGAACGGCAATGAGCAGTTCTTC. It encodes CATSRAGTGNGNEQFF. V gene TRBV15 combines with J gene TRBJ2-1; 9 bases are shared with TRBD1. CDR3 length: 16 residues. V was pared by 3 bases and J by 6 bases, with 9 bases of the junction left unmatched. The germline V gene encodes CDR1 LNHNV and CDR2 YYDKDF (reference sequence).

CDR3 nucleotide sequence: TGTGCCAGTAGTATAAGGGGACAGGGTAGTCTTAACTATGGCTACACCTTC. This sequence encodes CASSIRGQGSLNYGYTF. The gene calls are TRBV19 and TRBJ1-2, with TRBD1 matching 9 bases. The CDR3 covers 17 residues. Germline assignment: CDR1 LNHDA and CDR2 SQIVND (reference sequence). After removal of 2 bases from V and 1 base from J, the junction contained 8 bases not matched to a gene. Supplemented by reference TRBV19 and TRBJ1-2, the full variable domain reads DGGITQSPKYLFRKEGQNVTLSCEQNLNHDAMYWYRQDPGQGLRLIYYSQIVNDFQKGDIAEGYSVSREKKESFPLTVTSAQKNPTAFYLCASSIRGQGSLNYGYTFGSGTRLTVV.

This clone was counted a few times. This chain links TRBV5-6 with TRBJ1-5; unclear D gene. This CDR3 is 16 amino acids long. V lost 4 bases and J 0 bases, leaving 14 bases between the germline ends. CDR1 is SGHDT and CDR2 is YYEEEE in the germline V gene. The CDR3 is CASSPWAGYSNQPQHF. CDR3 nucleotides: TGTGCCAGCAGCCCATGGGCGGGTTATAGCAATCAGCCCCAGCATTTT.

The CDR3 is CALSGGRGQPQHF. The CDR3 DNA is TGTGCCCTGTCGGGGGGGAGAGGGCAGCCCCAGCATTTT. The rearrangement links TRBV30 to TRBJ1-5; TRBD1 might be the D (5 bases). Germline V CDR1 and CDR2: GTSNPN, SVGIG (reference sequence). The V and J ends lost 8 bases and 7 bases respectively, with 18 bases between them. The CDR3 spans 13 residues.

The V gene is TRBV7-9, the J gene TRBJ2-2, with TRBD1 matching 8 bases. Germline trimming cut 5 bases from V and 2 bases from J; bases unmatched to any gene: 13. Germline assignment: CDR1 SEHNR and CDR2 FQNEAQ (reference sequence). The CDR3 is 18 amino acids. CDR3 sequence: CASSPRSGTGINTGELFF. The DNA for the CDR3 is TGTGCCAGCAGCCCAAGATCCGGGACAGGAATTAACACCGGGGAGCTGTTTTTT.

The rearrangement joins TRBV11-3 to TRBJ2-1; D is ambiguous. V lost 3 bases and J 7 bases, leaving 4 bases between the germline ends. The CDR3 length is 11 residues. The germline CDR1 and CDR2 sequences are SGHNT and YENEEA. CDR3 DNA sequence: TGTGCCAGCAGCTTTAATAATGAGCAGTTCTTC. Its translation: CASSFNNEQFF.

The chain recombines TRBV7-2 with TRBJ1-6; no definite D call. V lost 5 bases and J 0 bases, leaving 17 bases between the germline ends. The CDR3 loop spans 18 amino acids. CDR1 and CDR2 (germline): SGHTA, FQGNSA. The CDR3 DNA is TGTGCCAGCAGCCCCACCGGCCTGTCTAGCTCCTATAATTCACCCCTCCACTTT. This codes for CASSPTGLSSSYNSPLHF.

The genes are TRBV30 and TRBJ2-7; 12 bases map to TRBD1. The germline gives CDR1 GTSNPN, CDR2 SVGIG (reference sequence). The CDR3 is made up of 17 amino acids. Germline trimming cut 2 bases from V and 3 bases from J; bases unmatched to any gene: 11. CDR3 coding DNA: TGTGCCTGGAGTTTGGGGGACAGGGGGCTAAGAAGCTACGAGCAGTACTTC. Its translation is CAWSLGDRGLRSYEQYF.

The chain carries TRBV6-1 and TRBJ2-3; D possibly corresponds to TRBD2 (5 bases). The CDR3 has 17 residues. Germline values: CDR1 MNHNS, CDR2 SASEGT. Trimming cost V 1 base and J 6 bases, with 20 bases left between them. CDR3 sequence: CASSEGASYFRGDTQYF. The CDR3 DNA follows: TGTGCCAGCAGTGAAGGCGCTAGCTACTTTCGCGGGGATACGCAGTATTTT.

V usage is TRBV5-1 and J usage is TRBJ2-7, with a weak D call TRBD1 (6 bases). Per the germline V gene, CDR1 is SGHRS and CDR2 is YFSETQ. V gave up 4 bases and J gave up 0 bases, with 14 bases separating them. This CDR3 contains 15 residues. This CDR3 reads CASSPGASNSYEQYF. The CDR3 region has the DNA TGCGCCAGCAGCCCAGGGGCTTCCAACTCCTACGAGCAGTACTTC.

In DNA form, the CDR3 reads TGTGCCAGCAGCCCCCGTGGGGATAGGAACACCGGGGAGCTGTTTTTT. This gives the protein CASSPRGDRNTGELFF. The chain employs TRBV11-2 and TRBJ2-2; D remains unclear. Germline V CDR1 and CDR2: SGHAT, FQNNGV. Deletions cut 5 bases from V and 1 base from J, with 14 bases between. This CDR3 comprises 16 residues.

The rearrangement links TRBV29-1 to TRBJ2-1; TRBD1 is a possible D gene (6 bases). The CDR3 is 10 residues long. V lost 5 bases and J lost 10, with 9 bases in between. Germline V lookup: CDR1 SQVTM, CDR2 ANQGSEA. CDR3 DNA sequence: TGCAGCGTTCAAACAGGGGAGCAGTTCTTC. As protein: CSVQTGEQFF.

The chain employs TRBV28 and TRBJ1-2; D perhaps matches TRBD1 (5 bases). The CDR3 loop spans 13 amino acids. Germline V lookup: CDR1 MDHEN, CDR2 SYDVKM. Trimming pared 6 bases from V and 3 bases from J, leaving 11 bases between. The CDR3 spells CASRVGRDYGYTF. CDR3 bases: TGTGCCAGCAGGGTGGGCAGGGACTATGGCTACACCTTC.

The CDR3 DNA reads TGTGCCTGGACGACAGCCCGGGGGGCAGATACGCAGTATTTT. Amino acids: CAWTTARGADTQYF. The chain links TRBV30 to TRBJ2-3, with TRBD2 matching 7 bases. The CDR3 extends over 14 amino acids. Trimming cost V 4 bases and J 4 bases; bases outside gene matches: 8. CDR1 is GTSNPN, CDR2 SVGIG, per germline (reference sequence). Supplemented by reference TRBV30 and TRBJ2-3, the full variable domain reads SQTIHQWPATLVQPVGSPLSLECTVEGTSNPNLYWYRQAAGRGLQLLFYSVGIGQISSEVPQNLSASRPQDRQFILSSKKLLLSDSGFYLCAWTTARGADTQYFGPGTRLTVL.

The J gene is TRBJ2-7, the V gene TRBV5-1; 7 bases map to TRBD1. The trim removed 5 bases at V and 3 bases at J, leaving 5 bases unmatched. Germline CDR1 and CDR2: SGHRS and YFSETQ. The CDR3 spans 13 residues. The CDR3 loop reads CASRLGQNYEQYF. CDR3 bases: TGCGCCAGCAGACTGGGACAGAACTACGAGCAGTACTTC.

CDR3 bases: TGTGCCAGCAGCCCCGTCGCCGGACTAGCGGGAGGAAGAGAAAGCACAGATACGCAGTATTTT. It specifies CASSPVAGLAGGRESTDTQYF. The chain combines TRBV7-8 with TRBJ2-3; 14 bases line up with TRBD2. Trimming took 5 bases from V and 0 from J; bases not matched to a gene: 16. Germline-derived CDR1 and CDR2 are SGHVS and FQNEAQ. The CDR3 has 21 residues.

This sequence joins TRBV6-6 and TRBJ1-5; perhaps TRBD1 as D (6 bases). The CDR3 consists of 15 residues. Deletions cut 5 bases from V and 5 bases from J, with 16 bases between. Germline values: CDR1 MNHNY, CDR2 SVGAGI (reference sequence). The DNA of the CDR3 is TGTGCCAGCAGTCGCGACAGGTGGGGGGATCAGCCCCAGCATTTT. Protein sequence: CASSRDRWGDQPQHF.

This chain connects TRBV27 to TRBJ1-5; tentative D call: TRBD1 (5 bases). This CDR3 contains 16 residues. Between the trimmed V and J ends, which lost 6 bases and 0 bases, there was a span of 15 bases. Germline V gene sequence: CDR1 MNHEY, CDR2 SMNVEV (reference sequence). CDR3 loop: CASSQGWGSSNQPQHF. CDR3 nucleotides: TGTGCCAGCAGCCAAGGATGGGGGAGTAGCAATCAGCCCCAGCATTTT.

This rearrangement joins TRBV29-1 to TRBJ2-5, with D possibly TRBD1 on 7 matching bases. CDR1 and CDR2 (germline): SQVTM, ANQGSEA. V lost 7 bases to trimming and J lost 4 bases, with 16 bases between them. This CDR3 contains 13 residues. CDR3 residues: CSAAIQGGETQYF. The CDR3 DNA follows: TGCAGCGCGGCAATTCAGGGGGGAGAGACCCAGTACTTC.

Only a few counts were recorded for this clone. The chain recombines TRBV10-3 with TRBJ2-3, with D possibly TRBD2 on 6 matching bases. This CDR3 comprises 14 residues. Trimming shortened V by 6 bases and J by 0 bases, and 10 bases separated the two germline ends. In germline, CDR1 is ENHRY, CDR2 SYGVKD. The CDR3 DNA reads TGTGCCATCAGGATCGGGACTAGCACAGATACGCAGTATTTT. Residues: CAIRIGTSTDTQYF.

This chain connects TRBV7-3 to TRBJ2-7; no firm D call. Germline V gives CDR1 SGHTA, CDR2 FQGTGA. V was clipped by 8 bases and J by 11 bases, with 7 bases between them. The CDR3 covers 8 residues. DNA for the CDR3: TGTGCCAGCTACCAAAAGTACTTC. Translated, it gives CASYQKYF.

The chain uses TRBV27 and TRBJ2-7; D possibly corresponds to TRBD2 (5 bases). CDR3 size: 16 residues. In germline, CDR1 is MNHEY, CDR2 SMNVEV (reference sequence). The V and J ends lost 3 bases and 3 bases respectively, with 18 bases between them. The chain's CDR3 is CASSLGSGSGDYEQYF. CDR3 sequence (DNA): TGTGCCAGCAGTTTGGGGTCGGGGTCGGGTGACTACGAGCAGTACTTC.

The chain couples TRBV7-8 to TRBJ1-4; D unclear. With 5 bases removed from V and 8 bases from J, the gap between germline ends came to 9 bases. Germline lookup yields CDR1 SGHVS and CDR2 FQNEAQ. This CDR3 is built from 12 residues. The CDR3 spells CASSRPGEKLFF. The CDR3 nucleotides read TGTGCCAGCAGCCGACCGGGGGAAAAACTGTTTTTT. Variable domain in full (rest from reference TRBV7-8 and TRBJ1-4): GAGVSQSPRYKVAKRGQDVALRCDPISGHVSLFWYQQALGQGPEFLTYFQNEAQLDKSGLPSDRFFAERPEGSVSTLKIQRTQQEDSAVYLCASSRPGEKLFFGSGTQLSVL.

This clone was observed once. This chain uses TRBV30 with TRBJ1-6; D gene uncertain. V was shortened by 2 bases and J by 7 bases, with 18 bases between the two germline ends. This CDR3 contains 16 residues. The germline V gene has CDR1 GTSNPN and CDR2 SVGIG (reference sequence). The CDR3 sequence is CAWSPFRTVENSPLHF. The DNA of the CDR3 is TGTGCCTGGAGTCCCTTTCGGACGGTAGAGAATTCACCCCTCCACTTT.

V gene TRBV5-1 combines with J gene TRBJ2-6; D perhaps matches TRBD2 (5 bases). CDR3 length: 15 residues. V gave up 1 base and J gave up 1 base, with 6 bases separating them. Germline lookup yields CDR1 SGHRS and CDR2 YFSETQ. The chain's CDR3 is CASSLSGSGANVLTF. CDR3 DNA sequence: TGCGCCAGCAGCTTGTCGGGGTCTGGGGCCAACGTCCTGACTTTC.

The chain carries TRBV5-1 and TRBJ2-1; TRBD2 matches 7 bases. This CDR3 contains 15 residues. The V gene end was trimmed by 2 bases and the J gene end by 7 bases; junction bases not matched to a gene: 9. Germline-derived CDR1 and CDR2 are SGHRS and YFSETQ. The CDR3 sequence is CASSFDPAGVNEQFF. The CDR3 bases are TGCGCCAGCAGCTTTGACCCGGCGGGGGTTAATGAGCAGTTCTTC.

Here the CDR3 reads CASSSDPQGIYGYTF. The CDR3, as DNA: TGTGCCAGCAGCTCCGACCCTCAGGGGATCTATGGCTACACCTTC. The chain joins TRBV11-2 to TRBJ1-2; possible D gene TRBD1, 6 bases. Germline CDR1 reads SGHAT; CDR2 reads FQNNGV. V lost 4 bases and J 4 bases, leaving 16 bases between the germline ends. This CDR3 is built from 15 residues.

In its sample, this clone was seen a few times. The CDR3: CASSSDRGRLFF. CDR3 coding DNA: TGTGCCAGCAGCTCGGACAGGGGACGACTGTTTTTT. The rearrangement joins TRBV7-8 to TRBJ1-4; TRBD1 matches 9 bases. V was clipped by 4 bases and J by 13 bases; unmatched bases: 4. The CDR3 extends over 12 amino acids. Germline V lookup: CDR1 SGHVS, CDR2 FQNEAQ.